This T cell receptor beta chain was found in a study of blood T cell repertoires in COVID-19 (dated by TCRdb to 2019 to 2021). About the full investigation: Samples from collaborators originated in the United States, Italy and Spain and spanned both the acute and convalescent phases of COVID-19. The samples were drawn from two sources: the first 160 participants of the ongoing ImmuneRACE study, and fewer than 1,500 subjects contributed by 6 global collaborators. Subjects who had been exposed to COVID-19, were actively infected with it, or had recovered from it provided the deeply sampled blood TCRbeta repertoires that made up the dataset. Nearly every sample came with metadata listing a de-identified subject ID, COVID-19 status, age in years and sex. The prospective study material was composed of cDNA or gDNA derived from T cells, B-cell-depleted T cells, or PBMCs. A freely available public database, intended as a resource for researchers studying the immune response to SARS-CoV-2, is where the repertoires were released. Where HLA class I and class II types were available, the types were taken from metadata supplied by the sample provider, not from assay-based typing.

Trimming accounts for 7 bases at V and 2 bases at J, while the number of junction bases matched to no gene is 13. Measured from the cysteine to the phenylalanine, the CDR3 is 16 residues long. The DNA shown is the 48-base CDR3, in frame from base 1. Reading the germline V gene (reference sequence) gives CDR1 LNHDA and CDR2 SQIVND. The paper's findings and limits, for the study overall: The amount of clinical and demographic metadata varied by source and participant and was provided uncurated.

One collaborating source in Seattle enrolled patients during active infection and followed them longitudinally through the course of disease. Whole blood was collected in K2EDTA tubes by collaborating institutions according to the institutions' own protocols. For TCRbeta analysis, collaborators shipped samples in one of three forms: frozen whole blood, isolated PBMCs, or DNA extracted from either of those sample types. The immunoSEQ Assay, a bias-controlled multiplex PCR, was used to amplify TCRbeta CDR3 regions from genomic DNA. The authors processed their data as follows. Nucleated cell counts per sample were estimated from amplification of reference gene primers within the assay. Sequence reads were collapsed and filtered to measure the absolute abundance of every unique TCRbeta CDR3 rearrangement. Productive Simpson clonality was computed per sample as the square root of Simpson's diversity index over productive rearrangements. TCRdb took this table from immuneACCESS and kept in-frame rearrangements with V and J called. Such tables lack part of the clones; where checked against another copy, unresolved V genes explain under half of the gap, and the rest is unexplained. That table is the source of V, J and clone size, and D and trimming were worked out from the DNA. Across this sample there are over 200,000 clones, with 65% to 85% seen only once. Roughly 1.2% of the sample goes to the ten largest clones.

Regarding this clone: The antigen it recognizes is unknown. No qualities accompany the bases; no much larger clone lies one base away.

This sequence uses TRBV19 and TRBJ2-7, with TRBD2 matching 8 junction bases. What was sequenced was peripheral blood. This receptor was identified in a woman under 40 with COVID-19, enrolled during active disease. The base sequence is TGTGCCAGTACCTCTAGAGGACTAGCTTTAACCTACGAGCAGTACTTC. The resulting protein is CASTSRGLALTYEQYF.